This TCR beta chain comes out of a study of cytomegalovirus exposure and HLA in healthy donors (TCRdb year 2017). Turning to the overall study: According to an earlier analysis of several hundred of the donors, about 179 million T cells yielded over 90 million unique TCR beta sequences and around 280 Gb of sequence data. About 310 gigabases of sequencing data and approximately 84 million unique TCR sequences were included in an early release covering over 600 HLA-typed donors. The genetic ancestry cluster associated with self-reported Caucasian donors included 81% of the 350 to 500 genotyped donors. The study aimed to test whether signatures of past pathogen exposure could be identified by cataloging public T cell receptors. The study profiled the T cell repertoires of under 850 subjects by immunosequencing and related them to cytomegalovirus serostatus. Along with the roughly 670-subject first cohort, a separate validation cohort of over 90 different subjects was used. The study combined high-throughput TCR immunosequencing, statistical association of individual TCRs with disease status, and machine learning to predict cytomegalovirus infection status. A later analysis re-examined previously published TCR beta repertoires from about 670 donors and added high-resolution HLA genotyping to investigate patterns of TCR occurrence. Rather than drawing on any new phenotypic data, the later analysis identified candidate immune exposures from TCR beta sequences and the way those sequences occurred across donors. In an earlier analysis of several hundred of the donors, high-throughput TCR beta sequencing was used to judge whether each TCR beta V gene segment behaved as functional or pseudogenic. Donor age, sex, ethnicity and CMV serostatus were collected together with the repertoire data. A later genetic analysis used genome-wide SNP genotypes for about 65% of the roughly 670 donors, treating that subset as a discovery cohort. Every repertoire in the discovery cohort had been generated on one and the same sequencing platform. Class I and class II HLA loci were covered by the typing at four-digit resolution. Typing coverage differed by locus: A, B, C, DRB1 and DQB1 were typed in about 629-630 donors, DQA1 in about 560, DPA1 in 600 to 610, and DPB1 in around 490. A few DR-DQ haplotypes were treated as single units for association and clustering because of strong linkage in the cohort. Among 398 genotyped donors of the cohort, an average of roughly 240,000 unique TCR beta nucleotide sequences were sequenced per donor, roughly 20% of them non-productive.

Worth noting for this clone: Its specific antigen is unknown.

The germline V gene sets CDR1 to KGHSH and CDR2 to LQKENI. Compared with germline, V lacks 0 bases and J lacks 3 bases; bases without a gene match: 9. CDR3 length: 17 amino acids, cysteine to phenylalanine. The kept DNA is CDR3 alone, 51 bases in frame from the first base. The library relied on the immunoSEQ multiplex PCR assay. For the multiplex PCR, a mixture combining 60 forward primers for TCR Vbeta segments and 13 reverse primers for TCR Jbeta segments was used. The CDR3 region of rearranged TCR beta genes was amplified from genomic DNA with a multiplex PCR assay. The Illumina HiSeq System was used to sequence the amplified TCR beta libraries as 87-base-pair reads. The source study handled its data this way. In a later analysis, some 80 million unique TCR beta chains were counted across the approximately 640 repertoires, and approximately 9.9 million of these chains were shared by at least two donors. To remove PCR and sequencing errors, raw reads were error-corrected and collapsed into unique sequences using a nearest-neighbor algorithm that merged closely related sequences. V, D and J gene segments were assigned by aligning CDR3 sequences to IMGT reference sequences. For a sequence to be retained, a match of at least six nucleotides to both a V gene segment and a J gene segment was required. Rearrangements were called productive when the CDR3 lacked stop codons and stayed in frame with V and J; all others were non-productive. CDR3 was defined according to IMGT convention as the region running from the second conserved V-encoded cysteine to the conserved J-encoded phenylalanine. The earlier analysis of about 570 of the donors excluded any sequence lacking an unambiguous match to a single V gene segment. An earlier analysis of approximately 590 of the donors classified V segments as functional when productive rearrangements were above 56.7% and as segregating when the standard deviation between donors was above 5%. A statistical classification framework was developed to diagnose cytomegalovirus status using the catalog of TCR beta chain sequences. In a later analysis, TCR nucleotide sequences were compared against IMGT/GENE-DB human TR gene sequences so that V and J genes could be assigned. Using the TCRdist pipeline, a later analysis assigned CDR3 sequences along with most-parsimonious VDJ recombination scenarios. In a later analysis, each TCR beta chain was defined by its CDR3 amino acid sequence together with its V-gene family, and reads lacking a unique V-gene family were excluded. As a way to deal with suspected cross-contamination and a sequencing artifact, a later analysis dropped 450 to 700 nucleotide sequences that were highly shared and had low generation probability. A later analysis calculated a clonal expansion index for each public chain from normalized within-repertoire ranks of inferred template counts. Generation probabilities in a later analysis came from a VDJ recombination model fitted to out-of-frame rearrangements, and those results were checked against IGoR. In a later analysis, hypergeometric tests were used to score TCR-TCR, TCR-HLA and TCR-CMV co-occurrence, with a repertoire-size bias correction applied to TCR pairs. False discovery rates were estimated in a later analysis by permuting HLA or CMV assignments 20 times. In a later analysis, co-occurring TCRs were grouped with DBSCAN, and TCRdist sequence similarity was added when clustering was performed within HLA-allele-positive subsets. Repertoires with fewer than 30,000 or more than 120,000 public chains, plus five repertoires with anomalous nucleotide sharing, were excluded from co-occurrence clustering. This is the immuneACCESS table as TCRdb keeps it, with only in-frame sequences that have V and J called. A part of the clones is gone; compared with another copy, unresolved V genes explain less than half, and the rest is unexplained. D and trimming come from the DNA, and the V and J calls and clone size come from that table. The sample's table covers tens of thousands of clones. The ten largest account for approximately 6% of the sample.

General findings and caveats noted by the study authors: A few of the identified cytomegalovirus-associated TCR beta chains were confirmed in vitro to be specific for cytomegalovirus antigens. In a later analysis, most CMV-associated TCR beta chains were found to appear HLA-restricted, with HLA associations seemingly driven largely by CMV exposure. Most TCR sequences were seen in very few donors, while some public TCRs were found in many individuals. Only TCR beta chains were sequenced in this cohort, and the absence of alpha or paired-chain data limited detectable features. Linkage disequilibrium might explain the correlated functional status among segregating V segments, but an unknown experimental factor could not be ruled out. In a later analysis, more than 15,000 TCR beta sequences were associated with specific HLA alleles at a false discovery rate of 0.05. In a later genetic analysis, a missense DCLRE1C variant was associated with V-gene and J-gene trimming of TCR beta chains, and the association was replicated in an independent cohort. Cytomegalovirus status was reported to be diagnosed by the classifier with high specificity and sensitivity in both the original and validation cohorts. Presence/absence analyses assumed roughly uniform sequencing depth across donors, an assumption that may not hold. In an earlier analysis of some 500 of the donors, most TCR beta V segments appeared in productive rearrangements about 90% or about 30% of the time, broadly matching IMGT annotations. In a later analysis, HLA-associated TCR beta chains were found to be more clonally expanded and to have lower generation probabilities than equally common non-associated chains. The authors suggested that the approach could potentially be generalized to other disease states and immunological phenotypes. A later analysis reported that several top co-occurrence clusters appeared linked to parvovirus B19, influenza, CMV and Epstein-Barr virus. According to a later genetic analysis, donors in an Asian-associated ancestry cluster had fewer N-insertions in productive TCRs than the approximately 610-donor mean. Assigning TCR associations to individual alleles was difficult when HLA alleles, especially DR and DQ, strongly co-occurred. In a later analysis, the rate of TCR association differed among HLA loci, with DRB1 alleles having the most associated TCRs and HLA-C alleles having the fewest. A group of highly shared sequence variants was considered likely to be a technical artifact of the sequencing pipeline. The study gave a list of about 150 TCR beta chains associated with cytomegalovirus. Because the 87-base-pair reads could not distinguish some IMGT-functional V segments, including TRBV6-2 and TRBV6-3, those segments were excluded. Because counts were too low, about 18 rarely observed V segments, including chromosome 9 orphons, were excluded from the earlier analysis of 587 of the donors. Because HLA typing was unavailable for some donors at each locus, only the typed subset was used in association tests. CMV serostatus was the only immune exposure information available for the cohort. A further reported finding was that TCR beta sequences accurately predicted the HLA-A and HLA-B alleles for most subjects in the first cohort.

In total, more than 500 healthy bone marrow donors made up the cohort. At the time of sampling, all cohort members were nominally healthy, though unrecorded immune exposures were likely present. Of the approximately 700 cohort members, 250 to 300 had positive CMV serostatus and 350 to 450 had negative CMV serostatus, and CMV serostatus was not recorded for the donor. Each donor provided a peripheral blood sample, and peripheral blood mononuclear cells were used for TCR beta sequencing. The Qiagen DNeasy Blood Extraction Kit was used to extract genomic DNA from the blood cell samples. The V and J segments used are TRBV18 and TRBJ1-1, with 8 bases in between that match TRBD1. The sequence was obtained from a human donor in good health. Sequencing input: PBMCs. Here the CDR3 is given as CASSPPGQGWVDTEAFF. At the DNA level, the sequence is TGTGCCAGCTCACCACCCGGACAGGGTTGGGTTGACACTGAAGCTTTCTTT.